The T cell receptor (beta chain) described here comes from a study of T cell changes during pregnancy in multiple sclerosis. Germline V gene data show CDR1 as SQVTM and CDR2 as ANQGSEA. The germline V and J ends were trimmed by 0 bases and 12 bases, with 21 bases remaining between them. There are 15 residues in the CDR3. Libraries were prepared by immunoSEQ multiplex PCR; TCRdb keeps only in-frame clonotypes and omits some of them. The data hold around 8,400 clones, with about nine tenths observed a single time. This TCR was recovered from a female donor in good health, enrolled as a control in a pregnancy study. J is TRBJ2-1 and V is TRBV29-1, with a weak D call TRBD2 (6 bases). Sequencing was performed on CD8+ T cells from peripheral blood mononuclear cells, taken in the first trimester of pregnancy. CDR3 bases: TGCAGCGTTGAAGAAGATGACGAAACTAGCTCTTGGCAGTTCTTC. This encodes CSVEEDDETSSWQFF.